This T cell receptor (beta chain) was observed in a study of shared clonotypes between healthy human individuals. Study-wide results and caveats: In the sorted subsets, rarefaction showed sequencing was incomplete despite large depth. Among donors, clonotype sharing was expected to be affected by sequencing depth.

Concerning this clone itself: Its antigen is unidentified.

Between the trimmed V and J ends, which lost 1 base and 2 bases, there was a span of 14 bases. The length of the CDR3 is 16 residues. In germline, CDR1 is MNHNS, CDR2 SASEGT. The data were produced by immunoSEQ multiplex PCR, yet TCRdb's version contains in-frame clones alone and is incomplete. The sample lists more than 400,000 clones, roughly 95% occurring once. The sequence derives from a woman aged 30 to 39 in good health. The rearrangement links TRBV6-1 to TRBJ1-2, with unresolved D. Sequencing input: naive CD4+ T cells sorted from blood. The subset is: CD45RA+ positively selected. The CDR3 bases are TGTGCCAGCAGTGAAGTATTAACAGCCTTAAACTATGGCTACACCTTC. It codes for CASSEVLTALNYGYTF.